This entry features one T cell receptor (beta chain) sequence. Clones were sequenced by immunoSEQ multiplex PCR, and TCRdb holds only the in-frame ones, with some missing. The table records about 220,000 clones, 80% to 90% of them present only once. Between the trimmed V and J ends, which lost 6 bases and 4 bases, there was a span of 13 bases. The CDR3 is 13 residues long. Per the germline V gene, CDR1 is MDHEN and CDR2 is SYDVKM. The sample is drawn from a study of blood T cell repertoires in COVID-19. The chain uses TRBV28 and TRBJ2-7, with D perhaps TRBD1 (5 bases). Sequencing was carried out using peripheral blood. The receptor comes from a woman in her thirties or forties with active or convalescent COVID-19. The CDR3 nucleotides read TGTGCCAGCAGGAAGGGGAAGTGGTACGAGCAGTACTTC. It yields the protein CASRKGKWYEQYF.